The 7 T cell receptor beta chains below come from one sample, sequenced in a study of OX40 agonist ivuxolimab in advanced cancers. Clones were read by immunoSEQ multiplex PCR, and TCRdb kept only the in-frame ones, dropping some. The repertoire includes more than 70,000 clones, roughly nine tenths of them detected once, and approximately 1.5% sits in the top ten. This specimen was CD4+ or CD8+ T cells sorted from blood, taken in a trial of the OX40 agonist ivuxolimab. These receptors all come from an adult with an advanced solid tumor such as melanoma, head and neck, liver or kidney cancer.

CDR3 loop: CASSLDQGSTDTQYF. The CDR3 nucleotides read TGCGCCAGCAGCTTGGATCAGGGGAGCACAGATACGCAGTATTTT. The V and J genes are TRBV5-1 and TRBJ2-3; weak D call: TRBD1 (6 bases). V was clipped by 0 bases and J by 0 bases, with 8 bases between them. The germline V gene has CDR1 SGHRS and CDR2 YFSETQ. This CDR3 spans 15 amino acids. The entire variable domain, with the rest obtained from reference TRBV5-1 and TRBJ2-3, is as follows: KAGVTQTPRYLIKTRGQQVTLSCSPISGHRSVSWYQQTPGQGLQFLFEYFSETQRNKGNFPGRFSGRQFSNSRSEMNVSTLELGDSALYLCASSLDQGSTDTQYFGPGTRLTVL.

The V and J genes are TRBV6-1 and TRBJ2-1; D is ambiguous. V lost 0 bases and J lost 2, with 5 bases in between. The CDR3 length is 14 residues. In germline, CDR1 is MNHNS, CDR2 SASEGT. The CDR3 nucleotides are TGTGCCAGCAGTGAAGCTGGGGCCTACAATGAGCAGTTCTTC. This codes for CASSEAGAYNEQFF.

The J gene is TRBJ2-6, the V gene TRBV7-2; unclear D gene. Germline V gene sequence: CDR1 SGHTA, CDR2 FQGNSA. This CDR3 spans 15 amino acids. The V end was cut by 2 bases, the J end by 0 bases, with 5 bases between. CDR3 protein: CASSLSSSGANVLTF. CDR3 nucleotide sequence: TGTGCCAGCAGCTTATCAAGCTCTGGGGCCAACGTCCTGACTTTC.

V is TRBV19 and J is TRBJ1-3; no firm D call. The V end was cut by 3 bases, the J end by 0 bases, with 12 bases between. The germline V gene encodes CDR1 LNHDA and CDR2 SQIVND (reference sequence). The CDR3 extends over 16 amino acids. CDR3 region: CASSISGRFSGNTIYF. The CDR3 DNA follows: TGTGCCAGTAGTATCTCGGGCCGATTCTCTGGAAACACCATATATTTT. The variable domain in full, with the rest retrieved from reference TRBV19 and TRBJ1-3, is DGGITQSPKYLFRKEGQNVTLSCEQNLNHDAMYWYRQDPGQGLRLIYYSQIVNDFQKGDIAEGYSVSREKKESFPLTVTSAQKNPTAFYLCASSISGRFSGNTIYFGEGSWLTVV.

The chain couples TRBV7-3 to TRBJ1-2; 11 nucleotides line up with TRBD1. The germline gives CDR1 SGHTA, CDR2 FQGTGA. The length of the CDR3 is 13 residues. J lost 14 bases, V lost 4 bases, and 9 bases had no gene match. In DNA, the CDR3 is TGTGCCAGCAGCTCGGACAGGGGGCTGGCGGAAACCTTC. This translates into CASSSDRGLAETF.

The gene calls are TRBV5-1 and TRBJ2-7; the D is unclear. The V gene's germline CDR1 is SGHRS and CDR2 YFSETQ. With 5 bases removed from V and 3 bases from J, the gap between germline ends came to 12 bases. The CDR3 has 13 residues. CDR3 amino acids: CASRNQNLYEQYF. As DNA, the CDR3 is TGCGCCAGCAGAAATCAAAACCTCTACGAGCAGTACTTC.

This sequence joins TRBV19 and TRBJ1-4; 7 bases line up with TRBD1. With V trimmed by 4 bases and J by 8 bases, 10 bases remained unmatched. Germline assignment: CDR1 LNHDA and CDR2 SQIVND (reference sequence). The CDR3 sequence is 15 residues long. Written as DNA, the CDR3 is TGTGCCAGTAGTAGGACAGGAGTCTCGGGAGAAAAACTGTTTTTT. Protein sequence: CASSRTGVSGEKLFF.